Each of the 9 T cell receptor beta chains below was sequenced from the same sample in a study of blood T cell repertoires in COVID-19. Clones were read by immunoSEQ multiplex PCR, and TCRdb kept only the in-frame ones, dropping some. The repertoire holds about 250,000 clones, about four fifths seen once, with 15% to 17% in the top ten. The sample comprised peripheral blood. Receptors were obtained from a person aged 70 to 85 with COVID-19, enrolled during active disease.

The chain links TRBV7-2 to TRBJ1-4, with D hard to call. There are 14 residues in the CDR3. Looked up from germline, CDR1 is SGHTA and CDR2 is FQGNSA. The germline V and J ends were trimmed by 5 bases and 3 bases, with 10 bases remaining between them. The CDR3, as DNA: TGTGCCAGCAGCCTCCGTCTAGCTAATGAAAAACTGTTTTTT. Protein: CASSLRLANEKLFF.

The V and J genes are TRBV7-2 and TRBJ2-1; 13 nucleotides line up with TRBD2. This CDR3 region has 17 residues. V was clipped by 5 bases and J by 7 bases; unmatched bases: 11. The V gene's germline CDR1 is SGHTA and CDR2 FQGNSA. CDR3 bases: TGTGCCAGCAGCATAACCCTAGGACTAGCGGGAGTTAATGAGCAGTTCTTC. Its protein product is CASSITLGLAGVNEQFF.

Regarding this clone: The sample has other DNA sequences that encode this CDR3 too. The chain carries TRBV18 and TRBJ2-2, with 7 bases lining up with TRBD2. The CDR3 is 15 residues long. V trimming: 1 base; J trimming: 3 bases; junction bases outside the gene matches: 2. Germline V gene lookup returns CDR1 KGHSH and CDR2 LQKENI. The CDR3 is CASSPLAGDTGELFF. Written as DNA, the CDR3 is TGTGCCAGCTCACCACTAGCGGGTGACACCGGGGAGCTGTTTTTT.

This chain connects TRBV7-2 to TRBJ1-1, with D possibly TRBD1 on 5 matching bases. V gave up 3 bases and J gave up 1 base, with 9 bases separating them. The CDR3 loop spans 14 amino acids. Per the germline V gene, CDR1 is SGHTA and CDR2 is FQGNSA. CDR3 sequence reads: CASSLQGSNTEAFF. The DNA for the CDR3 is TGTGCCAGCAGCTTGCAGGGCTCGAACACTGAAGCTTTCTTT.

As for this clone: This is likely an artifact of a read error, given a far larger clone one base away. This chain uses TRBV6-1 with TRBJ1-5, with D unclear. This CDR3 has 13 amino acids. Germline loops: CDR1 MNHNS, CDR2 SASEGT. For the CDR3, the DNA is TGTGCCAGCTGTGAATGGACTGTGGAGCCCCAGCATTTT. Protein sequence: CASCEWTVEPQHF.

The chain joins TRBV19 to TRBJ2-3; 7 bases agree with TRBD1. The CDR3 is made up of 13 amino acids. Trimming at V came to 2 bases and at J to 5 bases, leaving 1 base not matched to a gene. Germline-derived CDR1 and CDR2 are LNHDA and SQIVND (reference sequence). Here the CDR3 reads CASSINRGDTQYF. In nucleotides, the CDR3 is TGTGCCAGTAGTATAAACAGGGGAGATACGCAGTATTTT.

The rearrangement uses TRBV7-2 and TRBJ2-3; D unresolved. Germline assignment: CDR1 SGHTA and CDR2 FQGNSA. This CDR3 comprises 13 residues. The germline V and J ends were trimmed by 1 base and 6 bases, with 8 bases remaining between them. CDR3 in amino acids: CASSLVSLDTQYF. In DNA form, the CDR3 reads TGTGCCAGCAGCTTAGTTTCTTTGGATACGCAGTATTTT. Complete variable domain (other parts from reference TRBV7-2 and TRBJ2-3): GAGVSQSPSNKVTEKGKDVELRCDPISGHTALYWYRQSLGQGLEFLIYFQGNSAPDKSGLPSDRFSAERTGGSVSTLTIQRTQQEDSAVYLCASSLVSLDTQYFGPGTRLTVL.

The rearrangement joins TRBV9 to TRBJ2-3; 11 bases agree with TRBD2. Looked up from germline, CDR1 is SGDLS and CDR2 is YYNGEE. Germline trimming cut 2 bases from V and 3 bases from J; bases unmatched to any gene: 5. This CDR3 comprises 16 residues. CDR3 nucleotide sequence: TGTGCCAGCAGCGTGGGGACTAGCGGTATAACAGATACGCAGTATTTT. It codes for CASSVGTSGITDTQYF.

The chain employs TRBV7-9 and TRBJ2-7; TRBD1 might be the D (5 bases). The CDR3 loop spans 12 amino acids. The germline gives CDR1 SEHNR, CDR2 FQNEAQ (reference sequence). V dropped 7 bases and J dropped 4 bases, with 11 bases sitting between them. The CDR3, as DNA: TGTGCCAGCACCGGCCGACAGTACGAGCAGTACTTC. It translates to CASTGRQYEQYF. Combining the CDR3 with reference TRBV7-9 and TRBJ2-7 gives the whole variable domain DTGVSQNPRHKITKRGQNVTFRCDPISEHNRLYWYRQTLGQGPEFLTYFQNEAQLEKSRLLSDRFSAERPKGSFSTLEIQRTEQGDSAMYLCASTGRQYEQYFGPGTRLTVT.